Listed below are T cell receptor beta chains from one sample, sequenced in a study of blood T cell repertoires in COVID-19. Sequenced by immunoSEQ multiplex PCR; TCRdb stores in-frame clones only, minus some. The table includes about 160,000 clones, approximately 84% detected once. The material sequenced was peripheral blood. All receptors derive from a woman aged 60 to 75 with COVID-19, enrolled during active disease. Both conserved end residues are part of each CDR3. Each record gives: D gene, J gene, V gene, CDR3 protein. The D gene is left open where the match is weak.

>NA|TRBJ1-5|TRBV10-2
CASSEAVINQPQHF
>TRBD2|TRBJ2-1|TRBV11-2
CASSLGVGGGYNEQFF
>TRBD2|TRBJ2-1|TRBV9
CASSVGVAGGRNEQFF
>NA|TRBJ1-2|TRBV30
CAWSPPGVDYGYTF
>TRBD2|TRBJ2-6|TRBV7-6
CASSLLAGSSGANVLTF
>TRBD1|TRBJ2-1|TRBV19
CAIKPGQGYGEQFF
>TRBD2|TRBJ2-1|TRBV4-1
CASATSVSSYNEQFF
>NA|TRBJ1-2|TRBV7-3
CASSALAGTGYGYTF
>NA|TRBJ1-1|TRBV6-5
CASSWRANTEAFF
>TRBD1|TRBJ2-6|TRBV19
CASSIGAGGGSGANVLTF
>TRBD2|TRBJ2-7|TRBV5-4
CASSSGLALSSYEQYF
>NA|TRBJ1-1|TRBV5-1
CASSLDSPVTEAFF
>NA|TRBJ1-3|TRBV5-5
CASRPGAGNTIYF
>TRBD1|TRBJ1-2|TRBV4-1
CASSQQQGVQYGYTF